The 24 T cell receptor beta chains listed next were all sequenced from one sample in a study of shared clonotypes between healthy human individuals. TCRdb's copy holds only in-frame clones and misses some; the assay was immunoSEQ multiplex PCR. The table has around 1,000,000 clones, around 77% seen once. The sequenced sample was memory CD4+ T cells from PBMCs. Subset meaning: CD45RA-negative fraction. The receptors were sampled from a young man in good health. Some clones in this sample may be carry-over from other donors' samples.

This chain links TRBV6-6 with TRBJ2-2; 7 bases agree with TRBD2. Germline-derived CDR1 and CDR2 are MNHNY and SVGAGI (reference sequence). The V segment lost 5 bases and the J segment 7 bases; nucleotides outside the gene matches: 13. The CDR3 consists of 16 residues. The chain's CDR3 is CASSGTAGTTFGELFF. The CDR3 DNA reads TGTGCCAGCAGTGGAACCGCCGGGACTACCTTCGGGGAGCTGTTTTTT.

This clone was observed many times. The rearrangement links TRBV28 to TRBJ1-1; D is unclear. This CDR3 has 12 amino acids. Deletions cut 10 bases from V and 0 bases from J, with 9 bases between. The germline V gene has CDR1 MDHEN and CDR2 SYDVKM. The CDR3 DNA follows: TGTGCCACCGACGGGGTGAACACTGAAGCTTTCTTT. Translated, it gives CATDGVNTEAFF.

This rearrangement joins TRBV19 to TRBJ2-7, with 8 bases matching TRBD2. Germline V lookup: CDR1 LNHDA, CDR2 SQIVND (reference sequence). This CDR3 spans 15 amino acids. V shed 3 bases, J shed 5 bases, and the junction held 9 bases outside the gene matches. DNA for the CDR3: TGTGCCAGTAGTATTCGTCTAGCGGGTATAGACGAGCAGTACTTC. Protein sequence: CASSIRLAGIDEQYF.

V and J are TRBV28 and TRBJ1-2, with unresolved D. The V end was cut by 3 bases, the J end by 8 bases, with 10 bases between. The CDR3 covers 12 residues. Germline V gene lookup returns CDR1 MDHEN and CDR2 SYDVKM. In nucleotides, the CDR3 is TGTGCCAGCAGTTTTCGCGCGAGGGGCTACACCTTC. Translation: CASSFRARGYTF.

This rearrangement joins TRBV6-6 to TRBJ1-1; 7 bases align to TRBD1. The junction had 2 bases not matched to a gene; V was cut back by 6 bases and J by 7 bases. The CDR3 runs to 11 residues. The germline CDR1 and CDR2 sequences are MNHNY and SVGAGI (reference sequence). Here the CDR3 reads CASSRDSEAFF. DNA for the CDR3: TGTGCCAGCAGCCGGGACAGTGAAGCTTTCTTT.

The V gene is TRBV7-4, the J gene TRBJ2-3; 7 bases map to TRBD1. Trimming cost V 2 bases and J 6 bases; bases outside gene matches: 14. Germline-derived CDR1 and CDR2 are SGHVT and SQSDAQ. The CDR3 covers 17 residues. CDR3 in amino acids: CASSLQQGKVKGDTQYF. CDR3 bases: TGTGCCAGCAGCTTACAACAGGGGAAGGTGAAAGGGGATACGCAGTATTTT.

This clone was counted only a few times. The rearrangement joins TRBV7-9 to TRBJ1-1; perhaps TRBD1 as D (5 bases). The ends were cut back, 5 bases at V and 5 bases at J, with 15 bases in the middle. CDR3 length: 14 amino acids. Germline loops: CDR1 SEHNR, CDR2 FQNEAQ (reference sequence). The CDR3 here is CASSPRRGETEAFF. The CDR3 DNA reads TGTGCCAGCAGCCCCCGTAGGGGAGAGACTGAAGCTTTCTTT.

This chain uses TRBV6-1 with TRBJ2-7; 9 bases agree with TRBD1. After removal of 4 bases from V and 5 bases from J, the junction contained 3 bases not matched to a gene. This CDR3 comprises 13 residues. Germline V gives CDR1 MNHNS, CDR2 SASEGT. CDR3 protein: CASSGGQGNEQYF. The CDR3 DNA reads TGTGCCAGCAGTGGGGGACAGGGAAACGAGCAGTACTTC.

The chain is built from TRBV19 and TRBJ1-1; D might be TRBD1 (6 bases). Germline V gene sequence: CDR1 LNHDA, CDR2 SQIVND (reference sequence). This CDR3 is 13 amino acids long. Trimming cost V 7 bases and J 2 bases, with 11 bases left between them. The CDR3 sequence is CASKVRGNTEAFF. CDR3 sequence (DNA): TGTGCCAGTAAAGTCAGGGGAAACACTGAAGCTTTCTTT.

The gene calls are TRBV5-4 and TRBJ2-7; 7 positions match TRBD1. After removal of 0 bases from V and 1 base from J, the junction contained 7 bases not matched to a gene. Germline CDR1 is SGHNT and CDR2 is YYREEE (reference sequence). The CDR3 runs to 16 residues. The CDR3: CASSLGGAGGSYEQYF. The CDR3 coding sequence is TGTGCCAGCAGCTTGGGGGGAGCAGGGGGATCCTACGAGCAGTACTTC.

The J gene is TRBJ1-1, the V gene TRBV25-1; no clear D. In germline, CDR1 is MGHDK, CDR2 SYGVNS. Trimming removed 5 bases at V and 1 base at J, with 11 bases between. There are 14 residues in the CDR3. The DNA for the CDR3 is TGTGCCAGCAGTTCAAGGGTGGGGAACACTGAAGCTTTCTTT. It is translated as CASSSRVGNTEAFF.

This clone was recorded once. The V call is TRBV28, the J call TRBJ1-5; TRBD1 matches 7 bases. CDR3 size: 15 residues. Trimming took 5 bases from V and 2 from J; bases not matched to a gene: 6. Germline values: CDR1 MDHEN, CDR2 SYDVKM. This chain's CDR3 is CASSTHTGGNQPQHF. The DNA of the CDR3 is TGTGCCAGCAGTACACATACAGGGGGCAATCAGCCCCAGCATTTT.

This chain joins TRBV7-2 and TRBJ2-7; D is perhaps TRBD1 or TRBD2 (5 bases each). Germline V lookup: CDR1 SGHTA, CDR2 FQGNSA. The CDR3 is 13 residues long. V was shortened by 4 bases and J by 1 base, with 8 bases between the two germline ends. The CDR3 nucleotides read TGTGCCAGCAGCTCTGGGACGTCCTACGAGCAGTACTTC. This sequence encodes CASSSGTSYEQYF.

There are many counts of this clone. This rearrangement joins TRBV11-2 to TRBJ1-4; unclear D gene. The CDR3 runs to 14 residues. Trimming left V 4 bases short and J 3 bases short, with 9 bases between. CDR1 SGHAT and CDR2 FQNNGV come from the germline V gene. For the CDR3, the DNA is TGTGCCAGCAGCTACGACGGGGCTAATGAAAAACTGTTTTTT. Its translation: CASSYDGANEKLFF.

The chain combines TRBV7-9 with TRBJ2-1; D is tentatively TRBD1 or TRBD2 (6 bases each). V was trimmed by 5 bases and J by 9 bases, leaving 23 bases between them. CDR1 and CDR2 (germline): SEHNR, FQNEAQ (reference sequence). The length of the CDR3 is 16 residues. CDR3 nucleotide sequence: TGTGCCAGCAGCCCCTCGGGGGCCAGGAGAGCGAGTGAGCAGTTCTTC. Amino acid sequence: CASSPSGARRASEQFF.

This clone was recorded only once. The V gene is TRBV12-5, the J gene TRBJ2-7; 9 nucleotides align to TRBD1. The germline V gene encodes CDR1 LGHNT and CDR2 FRNRAP. The V and J ends lost 0 bases and 2 bases, in that order; junction bases with no gene match: 2. The length of the CDR3 is 15 residues. CDR3 nucleotide sequence: TGTGCTAGTGGTTTGGTCCGACAGGGGGCCTACGAGCAGTACTTC. Translation gives CASGLVRQGAYEQYF.

This clone was counted between two and nine times. The same CDR3 can be traced to other DNA sequences in this sample. The V call is TRBV28, the J call TRBJ1-1; 8 nucleotides line up with TRBD1. V lost 5 bases and J lost 5; bases outside the gene matches: 7. The CDR3 covers 14 residues. CDR1 is MDHEN and CDR2 is SYDVKM in the germline V gene. As DNA, the CDR3 is TGTGCCAGCAGTGCCGGACAGGGTGCGACTGAAGCTTTCTTT. This encodes CASSAGQGATEAFF.

V is TRBV6-5 and J is TRBJ1-2; D is possibly TRBD1 (6 bases). Germline V gives CDR1 MNHEY, CDR2 SVGAGI. The CDR3 extends over 14 amino acids. The ends were cut back, 5 bases at V and 4 bases at J, with 14 bases in the middle. The CDR3 region is CASSPSGRGYGYTF. Here the CDR3 DNA reads TGTGCCAGCAGTCCCTCGGGCAGGGGCTATGGCTACACCTTC.

This chain links TRBV7-3 with TRBJ2-1; 8 nucleotides agree with TRBD1. Germline-derived CDR1 and CDR2 are SGHTA and FQGTGA. The CDR3 totals 16 residues. Trimming at V came to 5 bases and at J to 1 base, leaving 7 bases not matched to a gene. The CDR3 DNA reads as TGTGCCAGCAGCCTAGACCACAGGGGGTCCTACAATGAGCAGTTCTTC. Translated, it gives CASSLDHRGSYNEQFF. Together with reference TRBV7-3 and TRBJ2-1, the CDR3 gives the full variable domain: GAGVSQTPSNKVTEKGKYVELRCDPISGHTALYWYRQSLGQGPEFLIYFQGTGAADDSGLPNDRFFAVRPEGSVSTLKIQRTERGDSAVYLCASSLDHRGSYNEQFFGPGTRLTVL.

The chain couples TRBV5-6 to TRBJ2-7, with D perhaps TRBD1 (5 bases). The CDR3 extends over 15 amino acids. The germline CDR1 and CDR2 sequences are SGHDT and YYEEEE. V was shortened by 0 bases and J by 2 bases, with 12 bases between the two germline ends. In nucleotides, the CDR3 is TGTGCCAGCAGCTTGGTGCGGCAGGGCCCCTACGAGCAGTACTTC. This gives the protein CASSLVRQGPYEQYF.

The V gene is TRBV7-2, the J gene TRBJ2-4; TRBD1 is a possible D gene (5 bases). The V and J ends lost 1 base and 4 bases respectively, with 5 bases between them. The CDR3 loop spans 13 amino acids. Germline lookup yields CDR1 SGHTA and CDR2 FQGNSA. Written as DNA, the CDR3 is TGTGCCAGCAGCTTAGGACAGAAAAACATTCAGTACTTC. It encodes CASSLGQKNIQYF.

The rearrangement joins TRBV5-3 to TRBJ1-2; D unclear. TRBV5-3 is an ORF, and what it does is uncertain. V was clipped by 8 bases and J by 9 bases, with 14 bases between them. CDR3 length equals 11 residues. This chain's CDR3 is CARSYGVCYTF. In nucleotides, the CDR3 is TGTGCCAGGTCGTATGGGGTTTGCTACACCTTC.

This rearrangement joins TRBV15 to TRBJ1-2; TRBD1 is a possible D gene (6 bases). Trimming shortened V by 0 bases and J by 7 bases, and 15 bases separated the two germline ends. The germline V gene has CDR1 LNHNV and CDR2 YYDKDF (reference sequence). CDR3 length: 15 residues. DNA for the CDR3: TGTGCCACCAGCAGAGATAGTGGGGGGGCGCTTGGCTACACCTTC. It is translated as CATSRDSGGALGYTF.

The chain uses TRBV19 and TRBJ2-3; no firm D call. V was clipped by 6 bases and J by 0 bases, with 10 bases between them. This CDR3 is built from 14 residues. Per the germline V gene, CDR1 is LNHDA and CDR2 is SQIVND (reference sequence). CDR3 protein: CASRNHQSTDTQYF. The CDR3 DNA is TGTGCCAGTAGAAACCACCAGAGCACAGATACGCAGTATTTT. Combining the CDR3 with reference TRBV19 and TRBJ2-3 gives the whole variable domain DGGITQSPKYLFRKEGQNVTLSCEQNLNHDAMYWYRQDPGQGLRLIYYSQIVNDFQKGDIAEGYSVSREKKESFPLTVTSAQKNPTAFYLCASRNHQSTDTQYFGPGTRLTVL.